This T cell receptor (beta chain) was identified during a study of cytomegalovirus exposure and HLA in healthy donors. Study-wide results and caveats: Reported findings show TCR beta sequences accurately forecast HLA-A and HLA-B alleles in most subjects.

With 8 bases removed from V and 4 bases from J, the gap between germline ends came to 12 bases. Germline lookup yields CDR1 MNHEY and CDR2 SMNVEV (reference sequence). The CDR3 has 12 amino acids. 13 Jbeta primers and 60 Vbeta primers were used for the PCR. The data were produced by immunoSEQ multiplex PCR, yet TCRdb's version contains in-frame clones alone and is incomplete. The table includes roughly 140,000 clones, roughly 75% detected once. This clone was recorded only once. Its specificity is unknown. The rearrangement uses TRBV27 and TRBJ2-7; D is unclear. Sequencing used PBMCs. The receptor comes from a female donor in good health and CMV-seronegative. In DNA, the CDR3 is TGTGCCAGCGGGCCCCGGCAGTACGAGCAGTACTTC. Protein sequence: CASGPRQYEQYF.